The entry below describes one T cell receptor beta chain. The data derive from a study of cytomegalovirus exposure and HLA in healthy donors. In germline, CDR1 is MNHNS, CDR2 SASEGT. V shed 6 bases and J shed 5 bases, with 16 bases lying between them. The CDR3 extends over 14 amino acids. A multiplex PCR was run with 60 Vbeta primers and 13 Jbeta primers. Profiling relied on immunoSEQ multiplex PCR, and the TCRdb table lists in-frame clones only, not all of them. The sample lists 110,000 or so clones; over 60% were seen once. The rearrangement uses TRBV6-1 and TRBJ2-5; D is undetermined. The source material was PBMCs. This clonotype was sampled from a man aged 18-30 years in good health and CMV-seropositive. CDR3 residues: CASRERNLRETQYF. CDR3 bases: TGTGCCAGCAGGGAACGTAATTTGAGGGAGACCCAGTACTTC.